Listed here are 9 T cell receptor beta chains from one sample, sequenced in a study of long-term antiretroviral therapy in people with HIV. The immunoSEQ assay was v3.0, run at survey level. Libraries were prepared by immunoSEQ multiplex PCR; TCRdb keeps only in-frame clonotypes and omits some of them. The sample yields some 16,000 clones, 70% to 90% seen once. The specimen comprised unsorted PBMCs, sampled 0.5 years after starting antiretroviral therapy. Receptors were obtained from a woman aged 40 to 55 with HIV.

The CDR3 protein is CASSSEETQYF. CDR3 nucleotides: TGTGCCAGCAGTTCCGAAGAGACCCAGTACTTC. The genes are TRBV6-5 and TRBJ2-5; D remains ambiguous. The V end lost 4 bases, the J end lost 3 bases, and 3 bases lay between the germline ends. This CDR3 is 11 amino acids long. Per the germline V gene, CDR1 is MNHEY and CDR2 is SVGAGI.

This clone occurred a few times. V is TRBV2 and J is TRBJ1-1, with unresolved D. Germline V CDR1 and CDR2: SNHLY, FYNNEI. The ends were cut back, 1 base at V and 5 bases at J, with 5 bases in the middle. The CDR3 has 12 residues. CDR3 coding DNA: TGTGCCAGCAGTGAAGGGCGGACTGAAGCTTTCTTT. Translated: CASSEGRTEAFF. The full variable domain, in which reference TRBV2 and TRBJ1-1 provide the parts outside the CDR3, is EPEVTQTPSHQVTQMGQEVILRCVPISNHLYFYWYRQILGQKVEFLVSFYNNEISEKSEIFDDQFSVERPDGSNFTLKIRSTKLEDSAMYFCASSEGRTEAFFGQGTRLTVV.

This rearrangement joins TRBV6-5 to TRBJ1-1; D unclear. Germline CDR1 is MNHEY and CDR2 is SVGAGI. CDR3 length: 14 residues. V was pared by 5 bases and J by 1 base, with 11 bases between. The CDR3 spells CASSPRHSNTEAFF. The DNA for the CDR3 is TGTGCCAGCAGTCCCCGACACTCGAACACTGAAGCTTTCTTT.

The V and J genes are TRBV5-1 and TRBJ1-3; D gene uncertain. The CDR3 has 14 residues. Trimming removed 0 bases at V and 0 bases at J, with 4 bases between. Germline V CDR1 and CDR2: SGHRS, YFSETQ. This CDR3 is CASSLADSGNTIYF. CDR3 coding DNA: TGCGCCAGCAGCTTGGCTGACTCTGGAAACACCATATATTTT.

The chain couples TRBV7-2 to TRBJ1-3; D gene uncertain. The V end lost 5 bases, the J end lost 7 bases, and 12 bases lay between the germline ends. The CDR3 length is 13 residues. The germline V gene has CDR1 SGHTA and CDR2 FQGNSA. The CDR3 DNA follows: TGTGCCAGCAGCGAAAGTAGCCGGAACACCATATATTTT. This encodes CASSESSRNTIYF.

The chain carries TRBV20-1 and TRBJ2-5; the D gene could be TRBD1 or TRBD2 (5 bases each). Germline-derived CDR1 and CDR2 are DFQATT and SNEGSKA (reference sequence). Trimming cost V 8 bases and J 4 bases, with 11 bases left between them. The CDR3 has 11 residues. CDR3 protein: CSPERGETQYF. Here the CDR3 DNA reads TGCAGTCCGGAGAGGGGAGAGACCCAGTACTTC.

The V call is TRBV29-1, the J call TRBJ2-7, with TRBD1 matching over 9 bases. CDR1 is SQVTM and CDR2 is ANQGSEA in the germline V gene. Unmatched junction bases numbered 6, after V lost 3 bases and J lost 3 bases. The CDR3 totals 14 residues. Written as DNA, the CDR3 is TGCAGCGTTGATATGGGACAGGGTGGCTACGAGCAGTACTTC. Protein: CSVDMGQGGYEQYF.

The chain carries TRBV5-4 and TRBJ1-1; D call uncertain. Germline V gene lookup returns CDR1 SGHNT and CDR2 YYREEE (reference sequence). Trimming cost V 4 bases and J 1 base, with 8 bases left between them. The CDR3 runs 13 residues. This chain's CDR3 is CASSRRENTEAFF. DNA of the CDR3: TGTGCCAGCAGCAGGAGGGAGAACACTGAAGCTTTCTTT.

CDR3 bases: TGCAGTGCTAGGAATGGCAATGAGCAGTTCTTC. Its translation is CSARNGNEQFF. The V call is TRBV20-1, the J call TRBJ2-1; D call uncertain. Trimming pared 3 bases from V and 6 bases from J, leaving 6 bases between. The CDR3 is 11 residues long. Germline V gene sequence: CDR1 DFQATT, CDR2 SNEGSKA (reference sequence).